Listed below are T cell receptor beta chains from one sample, sequenced in a study of control samples from healthy donors and cancer patients. Using immunoSEQ multiplex PCR, the repertoire was profiled, and TCRdb retains in-frame clones only, with some absent. The sample has some 87,000 clones, roughly 88% seen once. Sequenced input: PBMCs. Receptors originate from a man aged 55 to 70 with head and neck cancer. The CDR3 runs from the conserved cysteine through the conserved F or W. A D gene is named only where the DNA matches it firmly. Clone size appears in some rows only: once, few, many, or a class for an expanded clone.

size	V	D	J	CDR3	DNA
.	TRBV5-1	TRBD2	TRBJ2-7	CASSLGPSGNSFYEQYF	TGCGCCAGCAGCTTGGGTCCTAGCGGGAACTCTTTCTACGAGCAGTACTTC
.	TRBV5-1	.	TRBJ1-1	CASSELGQNTEAFF	TGCGCCAGCAGCGAACTCGGACAGAACACTGAAGCTTTCTTT
.	TRBV6-5	.	TRBJ1-3	CASSRQISGNTIYF	TGTGCCAGCAGCAGACAGATCTCTGGAAACACCATATATTTT
.	TRBV9	TRBD1	TRBJ2-6	CASSVEETGGFSGANVLTF	TGTGCCAGCAGCGTAGAGGAGACAGGGGGCTTCTCTGGGGCCAACGTCCTGACTTTC
.	TRBV7-8	.	TRBJ2-7	CASSPHGLSREQYF	TGTGCCAGCAGCCCGCATGGGCTCTCTCGGGAGCAGTACTTC
.	TRBV9	TRBD1	TRBJ2-5	CASNLGTGRGETQYF	TGTGCCAGCAACTTGGGGACAGGACGAGGGGAGACCCAGTACTTC
.	TRBV27	TRBD2	TRBJ2-7	CASSLKGLAETPYEQYF	TGTGCCAGCAGTCTCAAGGGACTAGCGGAGACCCCCTACGAGCAGTACTTC
few	TRBV19	.	TRBJ1-5	CASSQGFGNNQPQHF	TGTGCCAGCTCCCAGGGGTTCGGGAACAATCAGCCCCAGCATTTT
.	TRBV6-6	.	TRBJ2-2	CASSYSIGGELFF	TGTGCCAGCAGTTACTCGATCGGTGGGGAGCTGTTTTTT
.	TRBV4-2	.	TRBJ2-2	CASSQVMGSGELFF	TGTGCCAGCAGCCAAGTCATGGGCTCCGGGGAGCTGTTTTTT
.	TRBV18	.	TRBJ1-1	CASSPRQENTEAFF	TGTGCCAGCTCACCTAGACAGGAGAACACTGAAGCTTTCTTT
.	TRBV29-1	TRBD1	TRBJ2-1	CSVVLWDRVNEQFF	TGCAGCGTTGTCCTATGGGACAGGGTCAATGAGCAGTTCTTC
.	TRBV7-9	TRBD1	TRBJ1-5	CASSLGQGGQPQHF	TGTGCCAGCAGCCTCGGACAGGGGGGCCAGCCCCAGCATTTT
.	TRBV28	.	TRBJ2-1	CASSLGWAGNEQFF	TGTGCCAGCAGTTTGGGATGGGCGGGCAATGAGCAGTTCTTC
.	TRBV6-5	TRBD2	TRBJ2-7	CASSYSRASGRYEQYF	TGTGCCAGCAGTTACTCGAGGGCTAGCGGGAGATATGAGCAGTACTTC
.	TRBV20-1	.	TRBJ1-6	CSASKEGRIGDSPLHF	TGCAGTGCTAGTAAAGAGGGGAGAATTGGGGATTCACCCCTCCACTTT
few	TRBV30	TRBD1	TRBJ2-7	CAWRGRDRGYEQYF	TGTGCCTGGAGGGGCCGGGACAGGGGTTACGAGCAGTACTTC
.	TRBV6-4	.	TRBJ1-2	CASSDSGTGYGYTF	TGTGCCAGCAGTGACTCCGGGACCGGCTATGGCTACACCTTC
.	TRBV18	.	TRBJ1-5	CASSPDSLSNQPQHF	TGTGCCAGCTCACCGGACAGCCTTAGCAATCAGCCCCAGCATTTT
.	TRBV6-5	.	TRBJ1-5	CAGSARYSNQPQHF	TGTGCCGGCTCTGCCAGGTATAGCAATCAGCCCCAGCATTTT
.	TRBV5-1	TRBD2	TRBJ2-3	CASSEGLAGGGSTDTQYF	TGCGCCAGCAGCGAGGGACTAGCGGGAGGAGGGAGCACAGATACGCAGTATTTT
.	TRBV19	.	TRBJ1-1	CASSIGGGNRAEAFF	TGTGCCAGTAGTATAGGGGGGGGTAATCGTGCTGAAGCTTTCTTT
.	TRBV29-1	.	TRBJ1-2	CSVSGQNYGYTF	TGCAGCGTTTCTGGACAGAACTATGGCTACACCTTC
.	TRBV7-9	.	TRBJ2-7	CASSLLDYEQYF	TGTGCCAGCAGCTTATTGGACTACGAGCAGTACTTC
.	TRBV27	.	TRBJ1-1	CASSLSGGVTEAFF	TGTGCCAGCAGTTTATCGGGAGGGGTCACTGAAGCTTTCTTT
.	TRBV15	TRBD2	TRBJ2-1	CATSSDAGPSGRAGQFF	TGTGCCACCAGCAGCGACGCTGGGCCTAGCGGGAGGGCGGGTCAGTTCTTC
.	TRBV14	.	TRBJ1-1	CASSQHWDTEAFF	TGTGCCAGCAGCCAACATTGGGACACTGAAGCTTTCTTT
.	TRBV3-1/TRBV3-2	.	TRBJ1-3	CASSPRGGPSGNTIYF	TGTGCCAGCAGCCCCCGCGGGGGGCCCTCTGGAAACACCATATATTTT
once	TRBV3-1/TRBV3-2	TRBD2	TRBJ2-3	CASSRERAGGRDTQYF	TGTGCCAGCAGCCGGGAGAGGGCGGGAGGGCGAGATACGCAGTATTTT
.	TRBV9	.	TRBJ1-3	CASSVAPNSGNTIYF	TGTGCCAGCAGCGTAGCACCTAACTCTGGAAACACCATATATTTT
.	TRBV12-5	TRBD1	TRBJ1-1	CASGAPGGETEAFF	TGTGCTAGTGGCGCGCCAGGGGGTGAGACTGAAGCTTTCTTT
.	TRBV12-3/TRBV12-4	.	TRBJ2-1	CASWRVLYNEQFF	TGTGCCAGCTGGCGGGTCCTTTACAATGAGCAGTTCTTC
.	TRBV11-2	TRBD1	TRBJ2-1	CASSFDRVEQFF	TGTGCCAGCAGCTTCGACAGGGTGGAGCAGTTCTTC